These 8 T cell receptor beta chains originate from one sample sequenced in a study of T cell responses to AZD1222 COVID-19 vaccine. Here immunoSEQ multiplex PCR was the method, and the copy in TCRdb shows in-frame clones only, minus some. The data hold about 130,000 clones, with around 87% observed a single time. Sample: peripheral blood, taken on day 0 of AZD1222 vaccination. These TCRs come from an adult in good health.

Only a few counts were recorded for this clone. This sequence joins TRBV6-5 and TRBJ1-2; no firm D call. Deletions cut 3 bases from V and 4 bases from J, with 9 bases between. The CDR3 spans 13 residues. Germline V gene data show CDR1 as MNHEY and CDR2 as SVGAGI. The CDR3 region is CASSYDMLYGYTF. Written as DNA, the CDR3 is TGTGCCAGCAGTTATGACATGCTCTATGGCTACACCTTC.

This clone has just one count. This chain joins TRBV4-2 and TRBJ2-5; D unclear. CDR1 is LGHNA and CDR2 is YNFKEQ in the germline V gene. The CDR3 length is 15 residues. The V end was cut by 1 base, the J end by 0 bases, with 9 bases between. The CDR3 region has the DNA TGTGCCAGCAGCCAAGCCTCGAACTACCAAGAGACCCAGTACTTC. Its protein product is CASSQASNYQETQYF.

CDR3 sequence reads: CASSTTRTGQPQHF. The DNA of the CDR3 is TGTGCCAGTAGTACGACCCGTACTGGGCAGCCCCAGCATTTT. The rearrangement uses TRBV19 and TRBJ1-5; D gene unclear. V lost 4 bases and J 7 bases, leaving 14 bases between the germline ends. Germline V gene lookup returns CDR1 LNHDA and CDR2 SQIVND (reference sequence). The CDR3 is 14 amino acids.

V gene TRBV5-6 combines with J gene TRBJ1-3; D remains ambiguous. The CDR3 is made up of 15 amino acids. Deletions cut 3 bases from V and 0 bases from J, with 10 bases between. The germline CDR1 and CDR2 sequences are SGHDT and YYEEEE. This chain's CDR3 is CASSSFGSSGNTIYF. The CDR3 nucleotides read TGTGCCAGCAGCTCGTTCGGGAGCTCTGGAAACACCATATATTTT. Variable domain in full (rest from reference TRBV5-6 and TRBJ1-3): DAGVTQSPTHLIKTRGQQVTLRCSPKSGHDTVSWYQQALGQGPQFIFQYYEEEERQRGNFPDRFSGHQFPNYSSELNVNALLLGDSALYLCASSSFGSSGNTIYFGEGSWLTVV.

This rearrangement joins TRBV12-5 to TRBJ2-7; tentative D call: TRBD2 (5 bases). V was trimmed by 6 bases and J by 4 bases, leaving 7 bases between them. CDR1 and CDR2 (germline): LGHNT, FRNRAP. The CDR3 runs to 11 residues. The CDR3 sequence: CASGRGYEQYF. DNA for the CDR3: TGTGCTAGTGGGCGAGGGTACGAGCAGTACTTC.

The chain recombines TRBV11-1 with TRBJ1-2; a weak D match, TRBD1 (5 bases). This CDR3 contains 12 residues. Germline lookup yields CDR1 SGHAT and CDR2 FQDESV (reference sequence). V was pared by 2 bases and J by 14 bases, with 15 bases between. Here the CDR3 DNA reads TGTGCCAGCAGCTTATCCCCAGCAGGGAAGACCTTC. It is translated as CASSLSPAGKTF.

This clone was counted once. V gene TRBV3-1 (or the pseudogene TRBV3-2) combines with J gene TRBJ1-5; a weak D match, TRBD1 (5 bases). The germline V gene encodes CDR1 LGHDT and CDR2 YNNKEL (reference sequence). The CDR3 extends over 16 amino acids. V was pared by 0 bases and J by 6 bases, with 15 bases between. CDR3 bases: TGTGCCAGCAGCCAAGATGCCGGGCAGGGCAGTCAGCCCCAGCATTTT. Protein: CASSQDAGQGSQPQHF.

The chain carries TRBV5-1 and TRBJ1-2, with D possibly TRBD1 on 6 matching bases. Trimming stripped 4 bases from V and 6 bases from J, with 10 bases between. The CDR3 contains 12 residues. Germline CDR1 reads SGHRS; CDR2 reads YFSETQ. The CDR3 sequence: CASSRDIDGYTF. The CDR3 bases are TGCGCCAGCAGCAGGGACATCGATGGCTACACCTTC.